One and the same sample provided the 13 T cell receptor beta chains below, sequenced in a study of shared clonotypes between healthy human individuals (TCRdb year 2020). For the CD8 naive samples, CD45RO-negative cells were positively selected for CCR7, yielding a CD45RA+CCR7+ population from which TemRA cells were excluded. The receptor library was made with the immunoSEQ multiplex PCR assay. Sourced from immuneACCESS, this table was stored by TCRdb with only in-frame sequences that have V and J called. A share of the clones is absent; for the studies checked, an unresolved V gene accounts for under half, and the remainder has no known explanation. The sample table shows some 1,900,000 clones, and about 95% are seen once. 0.95% to 1.5% of the sample belongs to the ten largest clones. Sequenced input: naive CD8+ T cells sorted from blood. Explained via the paper, the cell subset or site label denotes: CD45RA+CCR7+. The source of these receptors is a man younger than 35 in good health.

For this clone: Other nucleotide sequences in the sample specify the same CDR3. The CDR3 DNA reads TGTGCCAGCAGCTTAGGACTAGCGGGGGCTAGCTCCTACAATGAGCAGTTCTTC. Protein product: CASSLGLAGASSYNEQFF. The gene calls are TRBV7-8 and TRBJ2-1; 12 bases agree with TRBD2. CDR1 is SGHVS and CDR2 is FQNEAQ in the germline V gene. The V gene end was trimmed by 1 base and the J gene end by 0 bases; junction bases not matched to a gene: 4. The CDR3 spans 18 residues. Together with reference TRBV7-8 and TRBJ2-1, the CDR3 gives the full variable domain: GAGVSQSPRYKVAKRGQDVALRCDPISGHVSLFWYQQALGQGPEFLTYFQNEAQLDKSGLPSDRFFAERPEGSVSTLKIQRTQQEDSAVYLCASSLGLAGASSYNEQFFGPGTRLTVL.

The chain has TRBV6-1 and TRBJ2-7; D possibly corresponds to TRBD2 (7 bases). Trimming shortened V by 6 bases and J by 13 bases, and 25 bases separated the two germline ends. The CDR3 has 14 amino acids. CDR1 MNHNS and CDR2 SASEGT come from the germline V gene. CDR3 region: CASSELNLLGGQYF. DNA for the CDR3: TGTGCCAGCAGCGAACTAAATTTATTGGGGGGGCAATACTTC.

The rearrangement links TRBV6-5 to TRBJ1-6; no clear D. CDR1 and CDR2 from the germline V gene are MNHEY and SVGAGI. V was cut by 6 bases and J by 9 bases, with 15 bases left in between. The CDR3 is made up of 14 amino acids. CDR3 bases: TGTGCCAGCAGATTAAGAGGGATGGGTTCACCCCTCCACTTT. This gives the protein CASRLRGMGSPLHF.

V is TRBV6-1 and J is TRBJ2-2, with D possibly being TRBD1 (6 bases). Trimming took 6 bases from V and 5 from J, leaving 10 bases between them. CDR1 and CDR2 from the germline V gene are MNHNS and SASEGT. CDR3 length equals 13 residues. The CDR3 nucleotides are TGTGCCAGCAGCGGGACACTTACCGGGGAGCTGTTTTTT. Its translation: CASSGTLTGELFF.

The CDR3 sequence is CASSAKSGNANEQFF. CDR3 in DNA: TGTGCCAGCAGCGCAAAGAGCGGGAATGCCAATGAGCAGTTCTTC. The chain employs TRBV9 and TRBJ2-1, with 7 bases fitting TRBD2. Trimming removed 3 bases from V and 6 bases from J; junction bases left unmatched: 9. Per germline, CDR1 SGDLS and CDR2 YYNGEE. This CDR3 spans 15 amino acids.

The rearrangement joins TRBV9 to TRBJ2-1; D might be TRBD2 (6 bases). The germline V and J ends were trimmed by 0 bases and 6 bases, with 13 bases remaining between them. Per the germline V gene, CDR1 is SGDLS and CDR2 is YYNGEE. The CDR3 covers 15 residues. The CDR3 bases are TGTGCCAGCAGCGTAGGGCCCGGGGGTGGCAATGAGCAGTTCTTC. The encoded protein is CASSVGPGGGNEQFF.

The chain combines TRBV5-6 with TRBJ1-3; D call uncertain. Trimming left V 7 bases short and J 4 bases short, with 12 bases between. Germline CDR1 is SGHDT and CDR2 is YYEEEE. The CDR3 is made up of 13 amino acids. The DNA of the CDR3 is TGTGCCAGCGCAGGCTCTGTCGGAAACACCATATATTTT. Its protein is CASAGSVGNTIYF.

This chain connects TRBV7-9 to TRBJ2-3, with D possibly being TRBD1 or TRBD2 (5 bases each). In germline, CDR1 is SEHNR, CDR2 FQNEAQ (reference sequence). The CDR3 runs 15 residues. With 0 bases removed from V and 5 bases from J, the gap between germline ends came to 12 bases. CDR3: CASSLASGAKDTQYF. For the CDR3, the DNA is TGTGCCAGCAGCTTAGCTTCCGGGGCGAAAGATACGCAGTATTTT.

V is TRBV2 and J is TRBJ2-1; tentatively, D is TRBD1 or TRBD2 (6 bases each). Germline V gene lookup returns CDR1 SNHLY and CDR2 FYNNEI. The CDR3 contains 15 residues. Trimming removed 1 base at V and 9 bases at J, with 16 bases between. The CDR3 here is CASSEEGQGRREQFF. The CDR3 coding sequence is TGTGCCAGCAGTGAAGAAGGCCAGGGGAGGCGTGAGCAGTTCTTC.

This chain uses TRBV14 with TRBJ2-2, with 10 bases aligning to TRBD2. V shed 5 bases and J 7 bases; nucleotides not matched to a gene: 10. Germline V gene data show CDR1 as SGHDN and CDR2 as FVKESK. CDR3 length equals 16 residues. The CDR3 coding sequence is TGTGCCAGCAGCTTTACTAGCGGGAAGGGAATCGGGGAGCTGTTTTTT. It encodes CASSFTSGKGIGELFF. The full variable domain, rest sourced from reference TRBV14 and TRBJ2-2, is EAGVTQFPSHSVIEKGQTVTLRCDPISGHDNLYWYRRVMGKEIKFLLHFVKESKQDESGMPNNRFLAERTGGTYSTLKVQPAELEDSGVYFCASSFTSGKGIGELFFGEGSRLTVL.

Remarks on this clone: This same CDR3 is encoded by further DNA sequences in the sample. The chain links TRBV15 to TRBJ2-3; 7 bases are shared with TRBD1. There are 14 residues in the CDR3. After removal of 3 bases from V and 1 base from J, the junction contained 1 base not matched to a gene. The germline V gene encodes CDR1 LNHNV and CDR2 YYDKDF (reference sequence). DNA for the CDR3: TGTGCCACCAGCAGCGGACAGGGCACAGATACGCAGTATTTT. This gives the protein CATSSGQGTDTQYF.

The chain employs TRBV4-1 and TRBJ2-7, with 9 bases identical to TRBD1. The germline V gene encodes CDR1 MGHRA and CDR2 YSYEKL. J gave up 4 bases and V 1 base, and 11 bases lay outside the gene matches. This CDR3 is 17 amino acids long. This chain's CDR3 is CASSQVGAGDRDYEQYF. The CDR3 nucleotides are TGCGCCAGCAGCCAAGTTGGGGCTGGGGACAGGGATTACGAGCAGTACTTC.

The chain is built from TRBV5-1 and TRBJ2-3, with 9 positions matching TRBD2. Germline-derived CDR1 and CDR2 are SGHRS and YFSETQ. The CDR3 contains 15 residues. V shed 0 bases and J 4 bases; nucleotides not matched to a gene: 3. The CDR3, as DNA: TGCGCCAGCAGCTTGGTTGGCGGGGGGGCAGATACGCAGTATTTT. This gives the protein CASSLVGGGADTQYF.